Listed below are T cell receptor beta chains from one sample, sequenced in a study of blood T cell repertoires in COVID-19. This table comes from immunoSEQ multiplex PCR, and its TCRdb copy is limited to in-frame clones, with some not included. The profile covers some 45,000 clones, with over 70% appearing a single time and roughly 13% taken by the ten largest. The sample consisted of peripheral blood. Source of these receptors: a human donor in a cohort sampled during active COVID-19. The CDR3 runs from the conserved cysteine through the conserved F or W. A D gene is named only where the DNA matches it firmly. The size of a clone is reported for some rows only, either as once, few or many, or as a class for expanded clones.

CDR3 length	J gene	clone size	V gene	D gene	CDR3 protein	CDR3 DNA
15	TRBJ2-2	few	TRBV5-1	.	CASSSGLPPTGELFF	TGCGCCAGCAGCTCGGGACTGCCACCCACCGGGGAGCTGTTTTTT
14	TRBJ2-1	.	TRBV10-2	TRBD2	CASLSGSLNDKQFF	TGCGCCAGCCTTAGCGGGAGCCTCAATGATAAGCAGTTCTTC
16	TRBJ2-7	.	TRBV28	TRBD2	CASSPTSDARGYEQYF	TGTGCCAGCAGTCCCACTAGCGACGCCCGGGGCTACGAGCAGTACTTC
13	TRBJ1-6	.	TRBV30	.	CAWAGERDSPLHF	TGTGCCTGGGCAGGGGAACGGGATTCACCCCTCCACTTT
16	TRBJ2-3	.	TRBV11-3	TRBD2	CASSPRVAGDYNTQYF	TGTGCCAGCAGCCCCCGGGTAGCGGGAGATTACAATACGCAGTATTTT
14	TRBJ2-5	.	TRBV3-1/TRBV3-2	.	CASSQDGRGETQYF	TGTGCCAGCAGCCAAGACGGGAGAGGAGAGACCCAGTACTTC
13	TRBJ2-1	.	TRBV5-1	.	CASTTGIGNEQFF	TGCGCCAGCACTACCGGGATTGGAAATGAGCAGTTCTTC
14	TRBJ1-1	.	TRBV5-1	.	CASSLRQGDTEAFF	TGCGCCAGCAGCTTGAGGCAGGGTGACACTGAAGCTTTCTTT
17	TRBJ1-1	.	TRBV27	.	CASSLFLDERDGTEAFF	TGTGCCAGCAGTTTATTTTTGGATGAGAGGGATGGGACTGAAGCTTTCTTT
14	TRBJ1-1	.	TRBV6-6	.	CAIDQGLYATEAFF	TGTGCCATCGATCAGGGTTTGTATGCCACTGAAGCTTTCTTT
17	TRBJ1-5	.	TRBV19	TRBD1	CASRTRTGALIGQPQHF	TGTGCCAGTAGAACCAGAACAGGGGCCCTAATTGGGCAGCCCCAGCATTTT
15	TRBJ1-1	.	TRBV18	TRBD1	CASSLRGRGNTEAFF	TGTGCCAGCTCGCTCAGGGGGCGAGGGAACACTGAAGCTTTCTTT
14	TRBJ1-4	.	TRBV5-1	TRBD1	CASRLGQGGEKLFF	TGCGCCAGCAGACTCGGACAGGGAGGTGAAAAACTGTTTTTT